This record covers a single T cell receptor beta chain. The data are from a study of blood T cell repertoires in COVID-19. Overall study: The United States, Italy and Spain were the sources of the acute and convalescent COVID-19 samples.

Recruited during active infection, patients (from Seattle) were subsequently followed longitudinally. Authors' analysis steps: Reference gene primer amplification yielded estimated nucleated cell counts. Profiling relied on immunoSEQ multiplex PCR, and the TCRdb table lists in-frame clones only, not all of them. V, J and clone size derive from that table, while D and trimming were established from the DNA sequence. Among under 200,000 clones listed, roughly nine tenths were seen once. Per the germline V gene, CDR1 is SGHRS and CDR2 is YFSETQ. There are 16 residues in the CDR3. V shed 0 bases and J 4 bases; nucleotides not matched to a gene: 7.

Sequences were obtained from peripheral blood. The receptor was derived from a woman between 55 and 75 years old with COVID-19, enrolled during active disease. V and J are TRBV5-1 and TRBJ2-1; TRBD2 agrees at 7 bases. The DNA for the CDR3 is TGCGCCAGCAGCTTGGAGGCTAGCGGTTTGTACAATGAGCAGTTCTTC. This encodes CASSLEASGLYNEQFF.